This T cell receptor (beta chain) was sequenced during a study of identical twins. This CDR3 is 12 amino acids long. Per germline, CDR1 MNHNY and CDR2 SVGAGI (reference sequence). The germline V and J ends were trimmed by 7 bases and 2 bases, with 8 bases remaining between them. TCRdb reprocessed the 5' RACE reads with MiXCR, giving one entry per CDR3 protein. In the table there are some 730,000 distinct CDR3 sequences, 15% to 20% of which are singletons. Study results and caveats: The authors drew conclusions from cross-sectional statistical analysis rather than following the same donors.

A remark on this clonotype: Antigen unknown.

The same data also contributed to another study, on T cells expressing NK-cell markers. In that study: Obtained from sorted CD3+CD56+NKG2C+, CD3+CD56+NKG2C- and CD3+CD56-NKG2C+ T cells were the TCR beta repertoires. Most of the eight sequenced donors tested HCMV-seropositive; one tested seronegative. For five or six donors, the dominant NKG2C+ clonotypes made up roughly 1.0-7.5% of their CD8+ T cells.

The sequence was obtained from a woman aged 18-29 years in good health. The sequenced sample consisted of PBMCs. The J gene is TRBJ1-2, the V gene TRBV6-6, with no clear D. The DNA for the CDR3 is TGTGCCAGCACAGCGATAAACTATGGCTACACCTTC. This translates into CASTAINYGYTF.